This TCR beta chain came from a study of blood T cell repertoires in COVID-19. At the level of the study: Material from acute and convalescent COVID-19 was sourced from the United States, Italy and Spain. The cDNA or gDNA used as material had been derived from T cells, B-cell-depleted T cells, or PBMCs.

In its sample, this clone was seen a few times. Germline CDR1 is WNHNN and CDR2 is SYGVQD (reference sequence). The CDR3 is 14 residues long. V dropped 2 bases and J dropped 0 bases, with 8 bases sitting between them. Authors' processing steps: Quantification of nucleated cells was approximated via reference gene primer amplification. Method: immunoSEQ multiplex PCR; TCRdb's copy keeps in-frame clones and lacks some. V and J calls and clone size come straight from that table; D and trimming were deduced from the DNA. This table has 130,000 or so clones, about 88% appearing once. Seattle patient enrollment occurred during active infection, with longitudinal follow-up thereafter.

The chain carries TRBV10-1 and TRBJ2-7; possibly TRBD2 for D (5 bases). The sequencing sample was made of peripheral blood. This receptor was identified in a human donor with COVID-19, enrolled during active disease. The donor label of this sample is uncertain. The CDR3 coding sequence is TGCGCCAGCAGTGAGGCAGGAGGCTCCTACGAGCAGTACTTC. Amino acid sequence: CASSEAGGSYEQYF.